Many counts were recorded for the clone carrying this T cell receptor (beta chain). TCRdb fed the 5' RACE reads into MiXCR, producing one record per CDR3 protein. The sample has about 690,000 distinct CDR3 sequences; roughly 6% are singletons. The sample is drawn from a study of identical twins. V was pared by 3 bases and J by 4 bases, with 14 bases between. There are 15 residues in the CDR3. The origin of this receptor is a young man in good health. Sequencing was done on a sample of naive T cells sorted from blood. The rearrangement joins TRBV12-3 or TRBV12-4 to TRBJ2-3; perhaps TRBD2 as D (6 bases). The CDR3 region is CASSFRPGAPDTQYF. As DNA, the CDR3 is TGTGCCAGCAGTTTTCGACCGGGAGCCCCAGATACGCAGTATTTT.